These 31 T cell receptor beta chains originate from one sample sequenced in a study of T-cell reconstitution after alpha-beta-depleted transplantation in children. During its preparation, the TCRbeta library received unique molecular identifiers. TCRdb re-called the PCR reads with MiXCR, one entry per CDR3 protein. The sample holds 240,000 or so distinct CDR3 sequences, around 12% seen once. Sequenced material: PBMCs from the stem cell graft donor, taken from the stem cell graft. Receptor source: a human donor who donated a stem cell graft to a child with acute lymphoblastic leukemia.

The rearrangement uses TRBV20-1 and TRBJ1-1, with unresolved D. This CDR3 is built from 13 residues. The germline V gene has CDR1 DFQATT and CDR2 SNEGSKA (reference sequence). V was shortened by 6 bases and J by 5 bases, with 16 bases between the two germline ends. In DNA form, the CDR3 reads TGCAGTGCGGAACGGGATCTCTTTACTGAAGCTTTCTTT. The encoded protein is CSAERDLFTEAFF.

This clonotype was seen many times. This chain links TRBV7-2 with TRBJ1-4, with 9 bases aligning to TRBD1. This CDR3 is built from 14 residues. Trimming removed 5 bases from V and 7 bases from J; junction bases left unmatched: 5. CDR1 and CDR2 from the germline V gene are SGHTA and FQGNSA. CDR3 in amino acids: CASSPDRGGEKLFF. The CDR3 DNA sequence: TGTGCCAGCAGCCCCGACAGGGGGGGTGAAAAACTGTTTTTT.

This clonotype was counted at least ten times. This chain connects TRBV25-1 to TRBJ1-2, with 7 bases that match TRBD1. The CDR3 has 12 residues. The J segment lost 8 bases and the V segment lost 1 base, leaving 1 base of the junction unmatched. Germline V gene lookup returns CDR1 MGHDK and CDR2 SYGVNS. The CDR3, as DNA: TGTGCCAGCAGTGAATTAGGGGGCGGCTACACCTTC. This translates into CASSELGGGYTF.

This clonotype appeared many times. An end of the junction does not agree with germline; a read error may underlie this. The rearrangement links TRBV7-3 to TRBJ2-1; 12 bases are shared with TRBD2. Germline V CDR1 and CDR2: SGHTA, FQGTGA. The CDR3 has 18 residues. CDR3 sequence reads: CASSLKASGRASHNEQFF. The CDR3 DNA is TGTGCCAGCAGCTTAAAGGCTAGCGGGAGGGCCTCCCACAATGAGCAGTTCTTC.

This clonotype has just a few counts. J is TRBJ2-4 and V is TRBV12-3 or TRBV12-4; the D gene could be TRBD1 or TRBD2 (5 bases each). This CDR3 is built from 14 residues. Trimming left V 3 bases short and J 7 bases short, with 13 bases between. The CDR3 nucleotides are TGTGCCAGCAGTTTCAAGGGACCGGACAACATTCAGTACTTC. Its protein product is CASSFKGPDNIQYF.

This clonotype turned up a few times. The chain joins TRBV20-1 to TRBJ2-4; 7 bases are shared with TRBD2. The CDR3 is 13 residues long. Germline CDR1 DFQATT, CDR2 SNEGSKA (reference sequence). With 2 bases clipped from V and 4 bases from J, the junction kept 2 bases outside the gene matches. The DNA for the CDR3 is TGCAGTGCTAGATGGGGAGGGAAAAACATTCAGTACTTC. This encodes CSARWGGKNIQYF.

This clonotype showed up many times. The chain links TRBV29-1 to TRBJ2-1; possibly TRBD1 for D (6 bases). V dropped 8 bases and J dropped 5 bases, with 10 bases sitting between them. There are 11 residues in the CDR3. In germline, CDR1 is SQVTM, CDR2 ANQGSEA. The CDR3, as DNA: TGCAGCCTCTACAGGGACAATGAGCAGTTCTTC. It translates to CSLYRDNEQFF.

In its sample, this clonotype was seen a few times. This chain's CDR3 is CAWIPGHTEAFF. The CDR3 DNA sequence: TGTGCCTGGATCCCGGGGCATACTGAAGCTTTCTTT. The V and J genes are TRBV30 and TRBJ1-1; D is perhaps TRBD1 (5 bases). V was trimmed by 4 bases and J by 5 bases, leaving 11 bases between them. Per germline, CDR1 GTSNPN and CDR2 SVGIG (reference sequence). The length of the CDR3 is 12 residues.

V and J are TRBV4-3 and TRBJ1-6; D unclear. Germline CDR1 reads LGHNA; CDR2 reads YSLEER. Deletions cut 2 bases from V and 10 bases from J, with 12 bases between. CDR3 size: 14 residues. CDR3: CASSQRPQDSPLHF. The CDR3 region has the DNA TGCGCCAGCAGCCAACGACCCCAGGACTCACCCCTCCACTTT.

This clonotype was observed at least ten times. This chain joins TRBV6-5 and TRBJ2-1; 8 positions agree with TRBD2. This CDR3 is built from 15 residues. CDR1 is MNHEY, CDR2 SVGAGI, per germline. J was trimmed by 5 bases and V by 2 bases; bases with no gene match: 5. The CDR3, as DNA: TGTGCCAGCAGTTACGGAGCGGGGGCGAACAATGAGCAGTTCTTC. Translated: CASSYGAGANNEQFF.

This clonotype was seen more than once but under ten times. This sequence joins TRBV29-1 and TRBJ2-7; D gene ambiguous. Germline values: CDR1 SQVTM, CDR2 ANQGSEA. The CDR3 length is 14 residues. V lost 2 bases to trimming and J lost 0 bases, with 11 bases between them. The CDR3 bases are TGCAGCGTTGAACTCCCTTCAAGCTCCTACGAGCAGTACTTC. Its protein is CSVELPSSSYEQYF.

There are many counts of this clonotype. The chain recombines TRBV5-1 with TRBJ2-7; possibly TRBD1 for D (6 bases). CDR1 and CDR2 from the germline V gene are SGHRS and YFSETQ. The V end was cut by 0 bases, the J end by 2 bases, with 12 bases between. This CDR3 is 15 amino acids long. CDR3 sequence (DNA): TGCGCCAGCAGCTTGGCCTTCAGGGGCGCCTACGAGCAGTACTTC. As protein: CASSLAFRGAYEQYF.

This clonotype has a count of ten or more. CDR3 sequence: CSATDSGSPFLPYSNEQFF. In DNA, the CDR3 is TGCAGTGCTACTGATAGCGGGAGCCCCTTCTTACCCTACTCCAATGAGCAGTTCTTC. The gene calls are TRBV20-1 and TRBJ2-1, with TRBD2 matching over 9 bases. The CDR3 is 19 amino acids. The ends lost 4 bases at V and 6 bases at J; junction bases unmatched: 22. The germline V gene has CDR1 DFQATT and CDR2 SNEGSKA (reference sequence).

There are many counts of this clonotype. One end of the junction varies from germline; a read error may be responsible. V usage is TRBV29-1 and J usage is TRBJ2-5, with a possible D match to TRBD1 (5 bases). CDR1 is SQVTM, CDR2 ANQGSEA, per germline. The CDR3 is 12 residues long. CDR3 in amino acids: CSVIDPQGLGCF. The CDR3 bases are TGCAGCGTTATTGATCCCCAGGGATTGGGGTGCTTC.

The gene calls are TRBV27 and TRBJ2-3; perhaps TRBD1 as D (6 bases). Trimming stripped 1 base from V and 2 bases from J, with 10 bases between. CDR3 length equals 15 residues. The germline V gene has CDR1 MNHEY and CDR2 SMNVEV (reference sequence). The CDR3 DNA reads TGTGCCAGCAGTTTATTTCAGGGGTCCACAGATACGCAGTATTTT. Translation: CASSLFQGSTDTQYF.

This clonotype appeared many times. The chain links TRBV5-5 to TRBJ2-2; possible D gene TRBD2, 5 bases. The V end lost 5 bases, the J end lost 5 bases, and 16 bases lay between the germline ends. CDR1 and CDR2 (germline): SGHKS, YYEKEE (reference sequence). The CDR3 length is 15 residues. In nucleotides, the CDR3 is TGTGCCAGCAGTAGTGCGGGCCCGAGGACCGGGGAGCTGTTTTTT. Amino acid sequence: CASSSAGPRTGELFF.

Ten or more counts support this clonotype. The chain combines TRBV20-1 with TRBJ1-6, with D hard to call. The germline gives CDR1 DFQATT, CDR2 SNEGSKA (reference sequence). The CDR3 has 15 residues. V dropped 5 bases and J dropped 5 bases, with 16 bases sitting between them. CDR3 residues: CSAPTVGRDNSPLHF. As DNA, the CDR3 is TGCAGTGCTCCGACCGTTGGACGCGATAATTCACCCCTCCACTTT.

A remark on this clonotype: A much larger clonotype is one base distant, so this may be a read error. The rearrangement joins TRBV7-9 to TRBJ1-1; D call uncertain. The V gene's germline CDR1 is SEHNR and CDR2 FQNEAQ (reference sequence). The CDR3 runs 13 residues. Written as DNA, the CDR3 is TGTGCCAGCAGCTTATCGTCCTCGGCTGAATCTTTCTTT. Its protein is CASSLSSSAESFF.

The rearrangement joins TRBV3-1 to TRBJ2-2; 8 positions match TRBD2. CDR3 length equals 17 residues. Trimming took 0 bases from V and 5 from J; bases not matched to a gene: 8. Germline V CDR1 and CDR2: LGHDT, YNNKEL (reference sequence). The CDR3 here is CASSQDPGGGFTGELFF. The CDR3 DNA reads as TGTGCCAGCAGCCAAGACCCGGGAGGGGGATTTACCGGGGAGCTGTTTTTT.

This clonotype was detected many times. CDR3 bases: TGTGCCACCAGTGACCCAGGACAGGAGACCCAAGAGACCCAGTACTTC. Translating it yields CATSDPGQETQETQYF. The V and J genes are TRBV24-1 and TRBJ2-5; 7 bases are a match to TRBD1. The germline V gene has CDR1 KGHDR and CDR2 SFDVKD. The CDR3 length is 16 residues. The V and J ends lost 4 bases and 1 base, in that order; junction bases with no gene match: 8.

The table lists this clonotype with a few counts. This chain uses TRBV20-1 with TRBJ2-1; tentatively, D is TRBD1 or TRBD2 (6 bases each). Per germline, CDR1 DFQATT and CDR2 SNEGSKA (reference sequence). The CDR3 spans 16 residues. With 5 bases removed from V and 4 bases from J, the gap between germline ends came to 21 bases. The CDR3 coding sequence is TGCAGTGCTGATCTAGCCGGGGGCCCAATTTACAATGAGCAGTTCTTC. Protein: CSADLAGGPIYNEQFF.

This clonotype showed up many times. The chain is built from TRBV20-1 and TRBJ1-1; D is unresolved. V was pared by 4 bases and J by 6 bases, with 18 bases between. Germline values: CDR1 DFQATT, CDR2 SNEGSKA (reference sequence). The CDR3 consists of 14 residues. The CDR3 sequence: CSATPAGFWSEAFF. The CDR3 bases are TGCAGTGCTACTCCCGCGGGATTTTGGTCTGAAGCTTTCTTT.

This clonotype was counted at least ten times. CDR3 sequence: CASSLGRDTEAFF. CDR3 nucleotide sequence: TGCGCCAGCAGCTTGGGGCGAGACACTGAAGCTTTCTTT. The V gene is TRBV5-1, the J gene TRBJ1-1, with D hard to call. Germline assignment: CDR1 SGHRS and CDR2 YFSETQ. The CDR3 consists of 13 residues. The germline V and J ends were trimmed by 0 bases and 3 bases, with 6 bases remaining between them.

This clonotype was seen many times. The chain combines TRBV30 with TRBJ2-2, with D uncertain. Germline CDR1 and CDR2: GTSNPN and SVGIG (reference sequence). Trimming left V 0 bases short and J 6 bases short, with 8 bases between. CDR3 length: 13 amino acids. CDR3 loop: CAWSVSAAGELFF. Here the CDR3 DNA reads TGTGCCTGGAGTGTATCGGCGGCCGGGGAGCTGTTTTTT.

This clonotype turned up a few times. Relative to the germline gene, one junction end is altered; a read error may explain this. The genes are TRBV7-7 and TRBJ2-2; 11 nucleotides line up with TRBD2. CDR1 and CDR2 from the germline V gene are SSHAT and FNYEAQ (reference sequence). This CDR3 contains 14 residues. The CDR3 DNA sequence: TGTGCTAGCAGCTTAGCGGGAGGGGCCGGGGAGCTGTTTTTT. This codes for CASSLAGGAGELFF.

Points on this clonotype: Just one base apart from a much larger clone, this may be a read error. The CDR3 loop is CASRNLVRERGSSGANVLTF. The CDR3 DNA sequence: TGTGCCAGCAGAAACCTCGTCCGGGAAAGGGGAAGTTCTGGGGCCAACGTCCTGACTTTC. The gene calls are TRBV12-3 or TRBV12-4 and TRBJ2-6; D assignment may be TRBD1 or TRBD2 (5 bases each). The CDR3 totals 20 residues. Deletions cut 6 bases from V and 1 base from J, with 25 bases between.

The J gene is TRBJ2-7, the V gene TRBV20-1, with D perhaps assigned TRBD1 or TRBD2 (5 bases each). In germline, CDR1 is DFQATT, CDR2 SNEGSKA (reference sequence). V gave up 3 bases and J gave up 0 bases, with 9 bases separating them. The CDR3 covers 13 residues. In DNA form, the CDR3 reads TGCAGTGCTAGCCCCGGGGCCTCCTACGAGCAGTACTTC. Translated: CSASPGASYEQYF.

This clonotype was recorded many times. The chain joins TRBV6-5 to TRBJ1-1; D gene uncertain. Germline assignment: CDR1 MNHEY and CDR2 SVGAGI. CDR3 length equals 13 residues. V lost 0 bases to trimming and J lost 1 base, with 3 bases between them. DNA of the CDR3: TGTGCCAGCAGTTACTCAGAGAACACTGAAGCTTTCTTT. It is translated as CASSYSENTEAFF.

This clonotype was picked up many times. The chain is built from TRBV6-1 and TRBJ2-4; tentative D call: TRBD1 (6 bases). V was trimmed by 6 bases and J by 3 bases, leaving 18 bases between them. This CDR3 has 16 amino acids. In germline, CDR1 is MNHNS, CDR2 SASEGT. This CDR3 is CASSLGRGLDKNIQYF. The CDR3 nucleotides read TGTGCCAGCAGCCTGGGCAGGGGTTTGGACAAAAACATTCAGTACTTC.

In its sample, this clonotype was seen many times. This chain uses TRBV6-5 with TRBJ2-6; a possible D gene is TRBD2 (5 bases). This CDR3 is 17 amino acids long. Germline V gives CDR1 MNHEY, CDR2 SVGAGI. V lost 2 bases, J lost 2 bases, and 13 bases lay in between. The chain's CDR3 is CASSYLGVAAGANVLTF. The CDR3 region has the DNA TGTGCCAGCAGTTACCTCGGGGTGGCCGCTGGGGCCAACGTCCTGACTTTC.

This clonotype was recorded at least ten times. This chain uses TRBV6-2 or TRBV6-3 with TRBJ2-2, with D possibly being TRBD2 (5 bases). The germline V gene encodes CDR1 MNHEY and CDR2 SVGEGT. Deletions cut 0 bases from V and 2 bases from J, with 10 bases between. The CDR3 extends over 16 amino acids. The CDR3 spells CASSYSFGINTGELFF. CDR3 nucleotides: TGTGCCAGCAGTTACTCTTTCGGGATAAACACCGGGGAGCTGTTTTTT.